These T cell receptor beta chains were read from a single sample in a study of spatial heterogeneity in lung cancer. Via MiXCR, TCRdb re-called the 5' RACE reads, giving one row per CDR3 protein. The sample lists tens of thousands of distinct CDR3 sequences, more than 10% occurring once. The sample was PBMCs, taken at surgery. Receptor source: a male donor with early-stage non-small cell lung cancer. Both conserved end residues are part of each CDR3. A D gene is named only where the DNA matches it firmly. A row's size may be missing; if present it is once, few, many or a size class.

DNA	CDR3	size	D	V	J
TGCAGTGCTAACAAACCCGGGACAGGGAGGAGCAATCAGCCCCAGCATTTT	CSANKPGTGRSNQPQHF	.	TRBD1	TRBV20-1	TRBJ1-5
TGTGCCAGCAGTTTGGGACAGGACCCCTACGAGCAGTACTTC	CASSLGQDPYEQYF	many	TRBD1	TRBV28	TRBJ2-7
TGTGCCAGCTCACAGGACAGTTTCACAGATACGCAGTATTTT	CASSQDSFTDTQYF	.	.	TRBV18	TRBJ2-3
TGTGCCAGCAGCAAAGGAGGGGACAGACTATATAGCAATCAGCCCCAGCATTTT	CASSKGGDRLYSNQPQHF	many	.	TRBV21-1	TRBJ1-5
TGTGCCTGGAGTCCCTCAGGCACTGAAGCTTTCTTT	CAWSPSGTEAFF	few	.	TRBV30	TRBJ1-1
TGTGCCAGCAGTGTATCTGGGGCAGATACGCAGTATTTT	CASSVSGADTQYF	few	.	TRBV2	TRBJ2-3
TGTGCCAGCAGTCCATCCAATGAGCAGTTCTTC	CASSPSNEQFF	few	.	TRBV12-3/TRBV12-4	TRBJ2-1
TGTGCCAGCAGCTCCCACGGGGCTGGGGATGAGCAGTTCTTC	CASSSHGAGDEQFF	few	.	TRBV7-9	TRBJ2-1
TGTGCCAGCAGACTAGCGGGAGGGCCCTACAATGAGCAGTTCTTC	CASRLAGGPYNEQFF	.	TRBD2	TRBV12-3/TRBV12-4	TRBJ2-1
TGTGCCAGCAGCACCGGACTAGCGGGAGGGCGTAACACCGGGGAGCTGTTTTTT	CASSTGLAGGRNTGELFF	.	TRBD2	TRBV11-2	TRBJ2-2
TGCGCCAGCAGCTTGCTTCCCGCGGGGAGGACTAATGAAAAACTGTTTTTT	CASSLLPAGRTNEKLFF	.	.	TRBV5-1	TRBJ1-4
TGCGCCAGCAGCTTGTCCGGGACAGGGGTAAATCAGCCCCAGCATTTT	CASSLSGTGVNQPQHF	.	TRBD1	TRBV5-1	TRBJ1-5
TGTGCCAGCAGCCCATGGCAGGAGAACTATGGCTACACCTTC	CASSPWQENYGYTF	few	.	TRBV7-2	TRBJ1-2
TGTGCCAGCTCATCTCAGAGAATGGAGGGGGAACTGTTTTTT	CASSSQRMEGELFF	.	.	TRBV4-2	TRBJ1-4
TGTGCCAGCAGCCACCGGGACAGGGCTAACTATGGCTACACCTTC	CASSHRDRANYGYTF	.	TRBD1	TRBV7-9	TRBJ1-2
TGCGCCAGCAGCCAAGCTCCTTCCCCCTCCTACAATGAGCAGTTCTTC	CASSQAPSPSYNEQFF	many	.	TRBV4-1	TRBJ2-1
TGTGCCAGCAGTCCCACCGGGCAGTTGAACACTGAAGCTTTCTTT	CASSPTGQLNTEAFF	.	.	TRBV12-3/TRBV12-4	TRBJ1-1
TGTGCCAGCAGTGAAAACAGGGACCAAGAGACCCAGTACTTC	CASSENRDQETQYF	.	.	TRBV2	TRBJ2-5